The 25 T cell receptor beta chains reported below all come from one sample, sequenced in a study of blood T cell repertoires in COVID-19. Clones were read by immunoSEQ multiplex PCR, and TCRdb kept only the in-frame ones, dropping some. Of about 220,000 clones in the sample, about 86% were seen once. The specimen was PBMCs or T cells enriched from blood (not recorded which). The receptors here all came from a woman aged 40 to 49 with acute COVID-19.

The chain combines TRBV18 with TRBJ1-2, with 9 bases identical to TRBD1. Trimming removed 4 bases from V and 3 bases from J; junction bases left unmatched: 0. Germline values: CDR1 KGHSH, CDR2 LQKENI. CDR3 size: 13 residues. The CDR3 loop is CASSRDRDYGYTF. The CDR3, as DNA: TGTGCCAGCTCACGGGACAGGGACTATGGCTACACCTTC.

The chain employs TRBV29-1 and TRBJ2-1; TRBD2 matches 10 bases. J gave up 3 bases and V 4 bases, and 9 bases lay outside the gene matches. Germline-derived CDR1 and CDR2 are SQVTM and ANQGSEA. The CDR3 has 16 residues. The CDR3 protein is CSVAEGSGGLYNEQFF. For the CDR3, the DNA is TGCAGCGTTGCCGAAGGTAGCGGGGGGCTCTACAATGAGCAGTTCTTC.

At least ten counts were recorded for this clone. This sequence joins TRBV2 and TRBJ1-4; 7 nucleotides agree with TRBD1. Losses at the gene ends were 2 bases for V and 8 bases for J; bases not matched to a gene: 8. CDR1 and CDR2 (germline): SNHLY, FYNNEI. This CDR3 comprises 15 residues. The CDR3 here is CASSEMTGMGEKLFF. DNA of the CDR3: TGTGCCAGCAGTGAAATGACAGGGATGGGCGAAAAACTGTTTTTT. Full variable domain (rest looked up from reference TRBV2 and TRBJ1-4): EPEVTQTPSHQVTQMGQEVILRCVPISNHLYFYWYRQILGQKVEFLVSFYNNEISEKSEIFDDQFSVERPDGSNFTLKIRSTKLEDSAMYFCASSEMTGMGEKLFFGSGTQLSVL.

This clone was detected only a few times. The J gene is TRBJ2-7, the V gene TRBV2, with D maybe TRBD2 (6 bases). CDR1 and CDR2 from the germline V gene are SNHLY and FYNNEI. The V end lost 6 bases, the J end lost 6 bases, and 15 bases lay between the germline ends. This CDR3 spans 13 amino acids. As DNA, the CDR3 is TGTGCCAGCAGGACGCGGGGCCAAAGCGAGCAGTACTTC. It translates to CASRTRGQSEQYF. Full variable domain (rest looked up from reference TRBV2 and TRBJ2-7): EPEVTQTPSHQVTQMGQEVILRCVPISNHLYFYWYRQILGQKVEFLVSFYNNEISEKSEIFDDQFSVERPDGSNFTLKIRSTKLEDSAMYFCASRTRGQSEQYFGPGTRLTVT.

This chain joins TRBV27 and TRBJ1-1; D is perhaps TRBD1 (6 bases). The CDR3 runs 14 residues. The ends were cut back, 7 bases at V and 6 bases at J, with 18 bases in the middle. Per germline, CDR1 MNHEY and CDR2 SMNVEV (reference sequence). The CDR3 DNA follows: TGTGCCAGCATCCTCTCAGGGGTGGTTCCTGAAGCTTTCTTT. As protein: CASILSGVVPEAFF.

This clone has only a few counts. The chain joins TRBV28 to TRBJ2-5; 12 bases align to TRBD2. J gave up 5 bases and V 5 bases, and 12 bases lay outside the gene matches. CDR1 and CDR2 (germline): MDHEN, SYDVKM. The CDR3 is made up of 17 amino acids. CDR3 DNA: TGTGCCAGCAGTCTAAGGACTAGCGGGATGCTTACCGAGACCCAGTACTTC. Translation gives CASSLRTSGMLTETQYF.

The chain couples TRBV4-3 to TRBJ1-4; TRBD1 might be the D (5 bases). V lost 4 bases, J lost 5 bases, and 11 bases lay in between. This CDR3 spans 14 amino acids. Germline V gives CDR1 LGHNA, CDR2 YSLEER. CDR3 region: CASSPGGGNEKLFF. CDR3 nucleotide sequence: TGCGCCAGCAGCCCTGGGGGAGGGAATGAAAAACTGTTTTTT.

J is TRBJ1-1 and V is TRBV27, with 7 bases identical to TRBD1. CDR1 and CDR2 (germline): MNHEY, SMNVEV (reference sequence). The CDR3 sequence is 15 residues long. With 8 bases clipped from V and 5 bases from J, the junction kept 14 bases outside the gene matches. The CDR3 DNA is TGTGCCAGCGGATCTTCACAGGGGTTGGGTACTGAAGCTTTCTTT. Translation: CASGSSQGLGTEAFF.

The rearrangement joins TRBV11-2 to TRBJ2-2; 7 nucleotides match TRBD1. With V trimmed by 4 bases and J by 4 bases, 6 bases remained unmatched. In germline, CDR1 is SGHAT, CDR2 FQNNGV. The CDR3 runs 15 residues. The CDR3 loop reads CASSSFAGGTGELFF. The CDR3 region has the DNA TGTGCCAGCAGCTCATTCGCAGGGGGCACCGGGGAGCTGTTTTTT.

The genes are TRBV6-5 and TRBJ2-3; 11 bases align to TRBD1. Germline assignment: CDR1 MNHEY and CDR2 SVGAGI. The CDR3 totals 15 residues. Losses at the gene ends were 6 bases for V and 3 bases for J; bases not matched to a gene: 5. This chain's CDR3 is CASRSDRGLTDTQYF. The CDR3 DNA reads TGTGCCAGCAGGTCGGACAGGGGGCTGACAGATACGCAGTATTTT.

The chain is built from TRBV11-3 and TRBJ2-3; D perhaps matches TRBD1 (5 bases). This CDR3 spans 14 amino acids. Germline V CDR1 and CDR2: SGHNT, YENEEA. The V and J ends lost 5 bases and 3 bases respectively, with 12 bases between them. CDR3 DNA sequence: TGTGCCAGCAGCCTAAGGGGTCGAACAGATACGCAGTATTTT. Translating it yields CASSLRGRTDTQYF.

This chain links TRBV29-1 with TRBJ2-3; no reliable D call. Germline-derived CDR1 and CDR2 are SQVTM and ANQGSEA. Trimming left V 3 bases short and J 4 bases short, with 8 bases between. The CDR3 is 12 amino acids. In nucleotides, the CDR3 is TGCAGCGTTGATAGGAGCGCAGATACGCAGTATTTT. It encodes CSVDRSADTQYF.

The rearrangement joins TRBV6-5 to TRBJ1-2, with a weak D call TRBD1 (5 bases). The length of the CDR3 is 14 residues. CDR1 is MNHEY, CDR2 SVGAGI, per germline. V was clipped by 9 bases and J by 0 bases, with 14 bases between them. The CDR3 loop is CASSPGPANYGYTF. In DNA form, the CDR3 reads TGTGCCAGTTCCCCAGGGCCCGCTAACTATGGCTACACCTTC.

Written as DNA, the CDR3 is TGTGCCAGTAGTATAGTTTGGGCCTCTGGGGCCAACGTCCTGACTTTC. Amino acids: CASSIVWASGANVLTF. The V call is TRBV19, the J call TRBJ2-6; no firm D call. This CDR3 spans 16 amino acids. CDR1 and CDR2 from the germline V gene are LNHDA and SQIVND (reference sequence). V lost 1 base and J lost 0, with 7 bases in between.

This clone was detected a few times. The rearrangement links TRBV19 to TRBJ1-3; no clear D. This CDR3 region has 15 residues. CDR1 is LNHDA, CDR2 SQIVND, per germline (reference sequence). Trimming removed 3 bases at V and 3 bases at J, with 12 bases between. The CDR3 protein is CASSIGRGSGNTIYF. The CDR3 DNA follows: TGTGCCAGTAGTATCGGGCGGGGAAGTGGAAACACCATATATTTT.

The chain employs TRBV24-1 and TRBJ2-2; a weak D match, TRBD2 (5 bases). V was trimmed by 4 bases and J by 0 bases, leaving 11 bases between them. CDR3 length: 16 amino acids. Germline-derived CDR1 and CDR2 are KGHDR and SFDVKD. The CDR3 is CATSDTRAPNTGELFF. The CDR3 coding sequence is TGTGCCACCAGTGACACTAGGGCGCCGAACACCGGGGAGCTGTTTTTT.

The chain combines TRBV15 with TRBJ2-7; 7 nucleotides line up with TRBD1. Germline lookup yields CDR1 LNHNV and CDR2 YYDKDF (reference sequence). CDR3 length: 12 residues. With 5 bases clipped from V and 4 bases from J, the junction kept 2 bases outside the gene matches. The CDR3 DNA is TGTGCCACCAGCGCCAGGGGGTACGAGCAGTACTTC. It is translated as CATSARGYEQYF.

CDR3 DNA sequence: TGTGCCAGCAGCGCTAGCCCGGGCCCGCGTACAGATACGCAGTATTTT. As protein: CASSASPGPRTDTQYF. J is TRBJ2-3 and V is TRBV7-8, with D possibly being TRBD2 (5 bases). The CDR3 consists of 16 residues. V shed 5 bases and J shed 3 bases, with 18 bases lying between them. Germline V CDR1 and CDR2: SGHVS, FQNEAQ.

This chain links TRBV3-1 (or the pseudogene TRBV3-2) with TRBJ1-1; the D gene is possibly TRBD1 (5 bases). V lost 6 bases and J 6 bases, leaving 11 bases between the germline ends. The CDR3 contains 12 residues. CDR1 and CDR2 (germline): LGHDT, YNNKEL (reference sequence). CDR3 loop: CASSTEGAEAFF. DNA of the CDR3: TGTGCCAGCAGTACGGAAGGGGCTGAAGCTTTCTTT.

This clone has only one observation. Other nucleotide sequences from this sample produce the same CDR3. V is TRBV7-2 and J is TRBJ1-1, with D perhaps matching TRBD1 (6 bases). The V end was cut by 4 bases, the J end by 1 base, with 10 bases between. The CDR3 totals 14 residues. Germline-derived CDR1 and CDR2 are SGHTA and FQGNSA. The CDR3 is CASSSQGGNTEAFF. CDR3 coding DNA: TGTGCCAGCAGCTCACAGGGCGGGAACACTGAAGCTTTCTTT.

This sequence joins TRBV19 and TRBJ1-1; maybe TRBD1 (5 bases). Germline V gives CDR1 LNHDA, CDR2 SQIVND (reference sequence). This CDR3 is 14 amino acids long. Between the trimmed V and J ends, which lost 3 bases and 4 bases, there was a span of 12 bases. The CDR3 protein is CASSMGGNPTEAFF. In DNA form, the CDR3 reads TGTGCCAGTAGTATGGGGGGAAACCCCACTGAAGCTTTCTTT.

This sequence joins TRBV5-6 and TRBJ2-7, with D possibly TRBD2 on 6 matching bases. Trimming cost V 4 bases and J 2 bases, with 13 bases left between them. Germline loops: CDR1 SGHDT, CDR2 YYEEEE. The CDR3 spans 14 residues. CDR3 residues: CASSKILAPYEQYF. In DNA form, the CDR3 reads TGTGCCAGCAGCAAGATACTAGCCCCCTACGAGCAGTACTTC.

V usage is TRBV5-1 and J usage is TRBJ2-7; possibly TRBD1 for D (5 bases). CDR1 is SGHRS and CDR2 is YFSETQ in the germline V gene. The CDR3 has 17 residues. V shed 0 bases and J shed 5 bases, with 21 bases lying between them. In nucleotides, the CDR3 is TGCGCCAGCAGCTTGGCCGTGCGGCAGGGTGGCGATCACGAGCAGTACTTC. This sequence encodes CASSLAVRQGGDHEQYF.

The rearrangement joins TRBV6-1 to TRBJ2-5, with D perhaps TRBD1 (5 bases). V dropped 4 bases and J dropped 1 base, with 16 bases sitting between them. This CDR3 has 16 amino acids. Germline CDR1 is MNHNS and CDR2 is SASEGT. CDR3 sequence: CASSGGLGSPQETQYF. The CDR3 DNA reads as TGTGCCAGCAGTGGGGGCCTAGGCAGCCCCCAAGAGACCCAGTACTTC.

The V call is TRBV30, the J call TRBJ1-2, with D unclear. Germline V lookup: CDR1 GTSNPN, CDR2 SVGIG (reference sequence). With 7 bases removed from V and 6 bases from J, the gap between germline ends came to 18 bases. The CDR3 is made up of 13 amino acids. CDR3 sequence: CAFRTLLLHGYTF. Written as DNA, the CDR3 is TGTGCCTTTAGGACTTTACTTCTCCATGGCTACACCTTC.